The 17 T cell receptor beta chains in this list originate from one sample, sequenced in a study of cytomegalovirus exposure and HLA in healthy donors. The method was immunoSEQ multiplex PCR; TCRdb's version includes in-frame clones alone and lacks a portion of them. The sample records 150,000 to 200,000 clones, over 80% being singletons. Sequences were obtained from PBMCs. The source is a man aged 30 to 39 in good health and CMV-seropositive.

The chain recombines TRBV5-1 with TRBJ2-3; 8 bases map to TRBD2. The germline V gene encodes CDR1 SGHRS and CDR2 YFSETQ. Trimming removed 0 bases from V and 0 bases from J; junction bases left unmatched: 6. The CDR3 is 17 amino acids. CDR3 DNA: TGCGCCAGCAGCTTGGAAGTCGGGGGGGTGAGCACAGATACGCAGTATTTT. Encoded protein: CASSLEVGGVSTDTQYF.

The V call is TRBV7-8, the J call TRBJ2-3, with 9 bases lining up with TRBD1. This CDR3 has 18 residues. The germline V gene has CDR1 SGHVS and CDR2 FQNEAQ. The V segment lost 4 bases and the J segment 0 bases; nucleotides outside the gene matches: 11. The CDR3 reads CASSSPGQGVVSTDTQYF. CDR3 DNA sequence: TGTGCCAGCAGCTCGCCGGGACAGGGAGTTGTTAGCACAGATACGCAGTATTTT.

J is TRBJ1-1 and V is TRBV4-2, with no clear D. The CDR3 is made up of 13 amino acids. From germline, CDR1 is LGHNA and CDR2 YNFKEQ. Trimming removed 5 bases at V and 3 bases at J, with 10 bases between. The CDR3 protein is CASSFGGDTEAFF. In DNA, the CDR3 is TGTGCCAGCAGCTTCGGCGGGGACACTGAAGCTTTCTTT.

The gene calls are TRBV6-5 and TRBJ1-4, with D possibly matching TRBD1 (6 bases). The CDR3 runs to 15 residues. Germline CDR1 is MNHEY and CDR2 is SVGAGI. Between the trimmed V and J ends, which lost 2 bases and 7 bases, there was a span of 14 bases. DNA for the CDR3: TGTGCCAGCAGTTACACAGGGTCCCGAGGTGAAAAACTGTTTTTT. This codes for CASSYTGSRGEKLFF.

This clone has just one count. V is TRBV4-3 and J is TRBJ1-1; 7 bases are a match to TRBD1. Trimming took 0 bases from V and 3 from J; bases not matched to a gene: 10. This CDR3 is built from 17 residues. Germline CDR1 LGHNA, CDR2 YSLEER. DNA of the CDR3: TGCGCCAGCAGCCAAGAATATGACAGGGCCGGGGACACTGAAGCTTTCTTT. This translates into CASSQEYDRAGDTEAFF.

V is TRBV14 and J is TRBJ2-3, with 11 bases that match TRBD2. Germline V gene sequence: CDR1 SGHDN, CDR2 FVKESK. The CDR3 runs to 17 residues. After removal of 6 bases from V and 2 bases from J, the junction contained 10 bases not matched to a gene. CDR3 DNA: TGTGCCAGCAGTCGACTAGCGGGGTACCTGACCACAGATACGCAGTATTTT. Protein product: CASSRLAGYLTTDTQYF.

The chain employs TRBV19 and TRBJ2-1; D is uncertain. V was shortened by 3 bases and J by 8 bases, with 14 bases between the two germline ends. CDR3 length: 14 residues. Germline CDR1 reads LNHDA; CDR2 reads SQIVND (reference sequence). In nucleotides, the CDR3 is TGTGCCAGTAGTATTCGGTCTGGTTATGATGAGCAGTTCTTC. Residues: CASSIRSGYDEQFF.

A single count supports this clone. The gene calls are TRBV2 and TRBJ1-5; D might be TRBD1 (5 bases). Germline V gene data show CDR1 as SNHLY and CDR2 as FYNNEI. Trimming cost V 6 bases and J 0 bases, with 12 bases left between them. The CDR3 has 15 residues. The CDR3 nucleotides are TGTGCCAGCAGGCGGCAGGGCGATAGCAATCAGCCCCAGCATTTT. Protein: CASRRQGDSNQPQHF.

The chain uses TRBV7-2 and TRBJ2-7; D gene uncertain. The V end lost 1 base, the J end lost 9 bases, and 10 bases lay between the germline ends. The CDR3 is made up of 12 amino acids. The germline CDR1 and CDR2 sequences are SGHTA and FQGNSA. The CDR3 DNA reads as TGTGCCAGCAGCTTAGACCAGGTAGTGCAGTACTTC. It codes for CASSLDQVVQYF. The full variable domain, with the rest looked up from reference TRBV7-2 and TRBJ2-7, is GAGVSQSPSNKVTEKGKDVELRCDPISGHTALYWYRQSLGQGLEFLIYFQGNSAPDKSGLPSDRFSAERTGGSVSTLTIQRTQQEDSAVYLCASSLDQVVQYFGPGTRLTVT.

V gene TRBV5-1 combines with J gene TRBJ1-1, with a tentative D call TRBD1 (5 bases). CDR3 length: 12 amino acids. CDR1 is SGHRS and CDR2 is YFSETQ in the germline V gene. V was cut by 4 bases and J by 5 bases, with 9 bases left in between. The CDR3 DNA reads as TGCGCCAGCAGCCAGGGTGATACTGAAGCTTTCTTT. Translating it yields CASSQGDTEAFF.

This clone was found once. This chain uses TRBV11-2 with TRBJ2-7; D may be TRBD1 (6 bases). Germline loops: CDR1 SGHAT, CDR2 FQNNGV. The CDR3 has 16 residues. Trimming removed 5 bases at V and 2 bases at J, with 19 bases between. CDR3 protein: CASSPENTGSPYEQYF. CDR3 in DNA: TGTGCCAGCAGCCCCGAGAACACAGGGTCCCCCTACGAGCAGTACTTC.

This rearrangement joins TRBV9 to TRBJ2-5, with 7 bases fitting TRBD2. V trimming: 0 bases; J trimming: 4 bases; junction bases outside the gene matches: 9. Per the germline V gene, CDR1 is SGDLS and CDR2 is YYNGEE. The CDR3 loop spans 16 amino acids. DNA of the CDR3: TGTGCCAGCAGCGTAGACGTGGGGGGGAGTTTAGAGACCCAGTACTTC. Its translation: CASSVDVGGSLETQYF.

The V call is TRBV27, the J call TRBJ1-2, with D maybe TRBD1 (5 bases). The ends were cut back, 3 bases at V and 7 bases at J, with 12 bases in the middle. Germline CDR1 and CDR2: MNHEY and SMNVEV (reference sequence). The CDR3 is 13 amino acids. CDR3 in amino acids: CASSFRGESGYTF. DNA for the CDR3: TGTGCCAGCAGTTTTCGGGGGGAGAGTGGCTACACCTTC.

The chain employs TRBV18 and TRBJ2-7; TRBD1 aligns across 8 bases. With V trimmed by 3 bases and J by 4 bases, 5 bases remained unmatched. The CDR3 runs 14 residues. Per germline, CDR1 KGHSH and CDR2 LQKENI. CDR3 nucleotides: TGTGCCAGCTCACCGCAGGGGGCTGAATACGAGCAGTACTTC. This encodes CASSPQGAEYEQYF.

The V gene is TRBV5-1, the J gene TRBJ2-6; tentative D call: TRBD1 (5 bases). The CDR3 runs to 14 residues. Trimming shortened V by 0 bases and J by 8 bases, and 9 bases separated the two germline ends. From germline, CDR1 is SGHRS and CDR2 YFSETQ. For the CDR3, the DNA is TGCGCCAGCAGCTTGGGGCAGGGTACCAACGTCCTGACTTTC. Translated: CASSLGQGTNVLTF.

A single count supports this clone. This CDR3 reads CASSFQAGGRNEQFF. The CDR3 nucleotides are TGCGCCAGCAGCTTTCAAGCGGGGGGGCGTAATGAGCAGTTCTTC. This chain joins TRBV5-1 and TRBJ2-1; TRBD2 matches 10 bases. The ends lost 2 bases at V and 7 bases at J; junction bases unmatched: 6. The germline V gene encodes CDR1 SGHRS and CDR2 YFSETQ. The CDR3 extends over 15 amino acids.

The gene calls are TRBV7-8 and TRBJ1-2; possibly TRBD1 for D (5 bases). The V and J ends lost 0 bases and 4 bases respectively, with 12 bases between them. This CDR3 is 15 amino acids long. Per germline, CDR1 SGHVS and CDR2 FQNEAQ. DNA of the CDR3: TGTGCCAGCAGCTTAGCCCTCCAGGGTTCCTATGGCTACACCTTC. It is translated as CASSLALQGSYGYTF.